These T cell receptor beta chains were read from a single sample in a study of beta chain features in type 1 diabetes. Produced via immunoSEQ multiplex PCR; TCRdb's table is partial and in-frame only. This table has some 350,000 clones, 13% appearing once. The sample taken for sequencing was naive CD4+ T cells from blood. These receptors all stem from a woman aged 18-29 years with type 1 diabetes. CDR3s include the opening cysteine and the closing phenylalanine or tryptophan. Fields, in order: J gene, V gene, clone size, D gene, CDR3 DNA, CDR3 protein. A D gene is named only where the DNA matches it firmly. A row's size may be missing; if present it is once, few, many or a size class.

J gene: TRBJ2-6
V gene: TRBV5-1
clone size: few
D gene: NA
CDR3 DNA: TGCGCCAGCAGCTTGGCAGTCCTCCCTGGGGCCAACGTCCTGACTTTC
CDR3 protein: CASSLAVLPGANVLTF

J gene: TRBJ2-5
V gene: TRBV7-3
clone size: few
D gene: TRBD1
CDR3 DNA: TGTGCCAGCAGCCCACGGACAGGGTGGCAAGAGACCCAGTACTTC
CDR3 protein: CASSPRTGWQETQYF

J gene: TRBJ2-1
V gene: TRBV7-2
clone size: NA
D gene: TRBD1
CDR3 DNA: TGTGCCAGCAGCTACCAACAGGGGGACAATGAGCAGTTCTTC
CDR3 protein: CASSYQQGDNEQFF

J gene: TRBJ1-1
V gene: TRBV16
clone size: NA
D gene: NA
CDR3 DNA: TGTGCCAGCAGTCAAAGGGGGGGATACACTGAAGCTTTCTTT
CDR3 protein: CASSQRGGYTEAFF

J gene: TRBJ2-2
V gene: TRBV7-9
clone size: NA
D gene: TRBD1
CDR3 DNA: TGTGCCAGCAGCTTATTGGACAGGGCCCATCCCGGGGAGCTGTTTTTT
CDR3 protein: CASSLLDRAHPGELFF

J gene: TRBJ1-4
V gene: TRBV9
clone size: few
D gene: TRBD1
CDR3 DNA: TGTGCCAGCAGCGTACGGGATCGGGTCGGGACAGGTGGAGGAAATGAAAAACTGTTTTTT
CDR3 protein: CASSVRDRVGTGGGNEKLFF

J gene: TRBJ2-1
V gene: TRBV2
clone size: NA
D gene: TRBD2
CDR3 DNA: TGTGCCAGCAACGGCGGGAGTGACACCTACAATGAGCAGTTCTTC
CDR3 protein: CASNGGSDTYNEQFF

J gene: TRBJ2-1
V gene: TRBV29-1
clone size: many
D gene: NA
CDR3 DNA: TGCAGCGCCAAAGGACTCCTCAGCTCCTACAATGAGCAGTTCTTC
CDR3 protein: CSAKGLLSSYNEQFF

J gene: TRBJ2-7
V gene: TRBV7-2
clone size: NA
D gene: TRBD2
CDR3 DNA: TGTGCCAGCAGCTGGGACCGACTAGCGGGAAGTGGCGAGCAGTACTTC
CDR3 protein: CASSWDRLAGSGEQYF

J gene: TRBJ1-1
V gene: TRBV2
clone size: few
D gene: NA
CDR3 DNA: TGTGCCAGCACCCGTCAAACAGGCTCGTGGGTCTCTGAAGCTTTCTTT
CDR3 protein: CASTRQTGSWVSEAFF

J gene: TRBJ2-2
V gene: TRBV7-3
clone size: NA
D gene: TRBD2
CDR3 DNA: TGTGCCAGCACCAACCTAGCGGGAGGGGCCGGGGAGCTGTTTTTT
CDR3 protein: CASTNLAGGAGELFF

J gene: TRBJ2-3
V gene: TRBV2
clone size: few
D gene: NA
CDR3 DNA: TGTGCCAGCAAGGAGAGATACTCTCCGTATACGCAGTATTTT
CDR3 protein: CASKERYSPYTQYF

J gene: TRBJ2-1
V gene: TRBV14
clone size: NA
D gene: TRBD2
CDR3 DNA: TGTGCCAGCAGCCCCCTAGCGGGAGTAAGGAATGAGCAGTTCTTC
CDR3 protein: CASSPLAGVRNEQFF

J gene: TRBJ2-1
V gene: TRBV11-2
clone size: NA
D gene: NA
CDR3 DNA: TGTGCCAGCAGCTCCGGTAGGGGAAACAATGAGCAGTTCTTC
CDR3 protein: CASSSGRGNNEQFF

J gene: TRBJ2-2
V gene: TRBV30
clone size: few
D gene: TRBD1
CDR3 DNA: TGTGCCTGGAGGGGACAGTACACCGGGGAGCTGTTTTTT
CDR3 protein: CAWRGQYTGELFF

J gene: TRBJ2-1
V gene: TRBV7-3
clone size: NA
D gene: TRBD1
CDR3 DNA: TGTGCCAGCAGCCCCCGGGACAGGGGGCTAACACTCTACAATGAGCAGTTCTTC
CDR3 protein: CASSPRDRGLTLYNEQFF

J gene: TRBJ2-2
V gene: TRBV18
clone size: NA
D gene: NA
CDR3 DNA: TGTGCCAGCTCACAGACGCAGGGGAACACCGGGGAGCTGTTTTTT
CDR3 protein: CASSQTQGNTGELFF

J gene: TRBJ2-7
V gene: TRBV7-2
clone size: few
D gene: NA
CDR3 DNA: TGTGCCAGCAGCTTAGATGCGGGACGATACGAGCAGTACTTC
CDR3 protein: CASSLDAGRYEQYF

J gene: TRBJ2-2
V gene: TRBV7-3
clone size: NA
D gene: NA
CDR3 DNA: TGTGCCAGCAGCTTAAGTGTGGGGGCCACCGGGGAGCTGTTTTTT
CDR3 protein: CASSLSVGATGELFF

J gene: TRBJ2-3
V gene: TRBV29-1
clone size: NA
D gene: TRBD2
CDR3 DNA: TGCAGCGGGAGGACTAGGGCTCGAGATACGCAGTATTTT
CDR3 protein: CSGRTRARDTQYF

J gene: TRBJ2-1
V gene: TRBV5-1
clone size: few
D gene: TRBD2
CDR3 DNA: TGCGCCAGCAGCTTGGGGGGGGGACTAGCGGAATCGAGCTCCTACAATGAGCAGTTCTTC
CDR3 protein: CASSLGGGLAESSSYNEQFF

J gene: TRBJ2-7
V gene: TRBV9
clone size: NA
D gene: NA
CDR3 DNA: TGTGCCAGCAGCGCTAGTACAGGGCTGGGATACGAGCAGTACTTC
CDR3 protein: CASSASTGLGYEQYF

J gene: TRBJ2-7
V gene: TRBV4-2
clone size: NA
D gene: NA
CDR3 DNA: TGTGCCAGCAGCCAAGGGTTGGAGGGGACGTACGAGCAGTACTTC
CDR3 protein: CASSQGLEGTYEQYF

J gene: TRBJ2-7
V gene: TRBV2
clone size: NA
D gene: NA
CDR3 DNA: TGTGCCAGCAGTGAAGGAGTCAGGGGGGTCGAGCAGTACTTC
CDR3 protein: CASSEGVRGVEQYF

J gene: TRBJ2-1
V gene: TRBV4-3
clone size: few
D gene: TRBD2
CDR3 DNA: TGCGCCAGCAGCCAAGAATCGGTTATAATACGGACTAGCGGGAGGGCCAATGAGCAGTTCTTC
CDR3 protein: CASSQESVIIRTSGRANEQFF

J gene: TRBJ1-1
V gene: TRBV6-5
clone size: few
D gene: NA
CDR3 DNA: TGTGCCAGCACCCGACAGCTGAACACTGAAGCTTTCTTT
CDR3 protein: CASTRQLNTEAFF

J gene: TRBJ2-6
V gene: TRBV23-1
clone size: few
D gene: TRBD1
CDR3 DNA: TGCGCCAGCAGTCAATCTCGGAGACAGGGGAACTCTGGGGCCAACGTCCTGACTTTC
CDR3 protein: CASSQSRRQGNSGANVLTF

J gene: TRBJ2-7
V gene: TRBV27
clone size: few
D gene: TRBD2
CDR3 DNA: TGTGCCAGCAGGTATAGCGGGGGGGGAGCCTACGAGCAGTACTTC
CDR3 protein: CASRYSGGGAYEQYF

J gene: TRBJ2-5
V gene: TRBV18
clone size: few
D gene: TRBD2
CDR3 DNA: TGTGCCAGCTCACCCCGTAGCGGGATATCCCAAGAGACCCAGTACTTC
CDR3 protein: CASSPRSGISQETQYF

J gene: TRBJ2-5
V gene: TRBV18
clone size: NA
D gene: TRBD2
CDR3 DNA: TGTGCCAGCTCACGGACTTCAGATAGCGGGTATCAGACCCAGTACTTC
CDR3 protein: CASSRTSDSGYQTQYF

J gene: TRBJ1-2
V gene: TRBV5-1
clone size: few
D gene: NA
CDR3 DNA: TGCGCCAGCAGCTTGCAGTCAGGGTCGAATGGCTACACCTTC
CDR3 protein: CASSLQSGSNGYTF

J gene: TRBJ1-2
V gene: TRBV30
clone size: NA
D gene: NA
CDR3 DNA: TGTGCCTGGAGTGTTGGGGGGTTCTATGGCTACACCTTC
CDR3 protein: CAWSVGGFYGYTF

J gene: TRBJ2-2
V gene: TRBV11-2
clone size: few
D gene: NA
CDR3 DNA: TGTGCCAGCAGTCTAAGGCCTCGGCAGGGATTCCCCCTTGGGGAGCTGTTTTTT
CDR3 protein: CASSLRPRQGFPLGELFF

J gene: TRBJ2-3
V gene: TRBV4-3
clone size: NA
D gene: TRBD2
CDR3 DNA: TGCGCCAGCAGCCCCCGCCCCCTAGCGGGAGGTAACACAGATACGCAGTATTTT
CDR3 protein: CASSPRPLAGGNTDTQYF

J gene: TRBJ2-1
V gene: TRBV7-6
clone size: few
D gene: TRBD2
CDR3 DNA: TGTGCCAGCAGCCTCCGACTAGCGGGAGGTACCTACAATGAGCAGTTCTTC
CDR3 protein: CASSLRLAGGTYNEQFF

J gene: TRBJ1-2
V gene: TRBV30
clone size: NA
D gene: NA
CDR3 DNA: TGTGCCTGGAGGTGGAAGGGGGGGAGCTATGGCTACACCTTC
CDR3 protein: CAWRWKGGSYGYTF

J gene: TRBJ2-1
V gene: TRBV7-7
clone size: NA
D gene: NA
CDR3 DNA: TGTGCCAGCAGCTTAGACGGCGGGAAGGATAATGAGCAGTTCTTC
CDR3 protein: CASSLDGGKDNEQFF

J gene: TRBJ2-3
V gene: TRBV5-4
clone size: few
D gene: TRBD2
CDR3 DNA: TGTGCCAGCAGCTCCGGACTAGCGTTGACAGATACGCAGTATTTT
CDR3 protein: CASSSGLALTDTQYF

J gene: TRBJ2-4
V gene: TRBV7-9
clone size: NA
D gene: TRBD1
CDR3 DNA: TGTGCCAGCAGCTTAGCGACAGGGTCCAACATTCAGTACTTC
CDR3 protein: CASSLATGSNIQYF

J gene: TRBJ2-1
V gene: TRBV7-7
clone size: few
D gene: NA
CDR3 DNA: TGTGCCAGCAGCTTAGCGGGGGGACGGGAGCAGTTCTTC
CDR3 protein: CASSLAGGREQFF

J gene: TRBJ2-1
V gene: TRBV7-3
clone size: few
D gene: TRBD1
CDR3 DNA: TGTGCCAGCAGCTTAACCTCCGGGACAGGGTACAATGAGCAGTTCTTC
CDR3 protein: CASSLTSGTGYNEQFF

J gene: TRBJ2-5
V gene: TRBV19
clone size: NA
D gene: TRBD2
CDR3 DNA: TGTGCCAGTAGTCCCACTAGCGGTCCTAGAAGGGGAGAGACCCAGTACTTC
CDR3 protein: CASSPTSGPRRGETQYF